The text below deals with one T cell receptor (beta chain). This entry comes from a study of T cells after yellow fever vaccination. Overall study context: Fractions containing few cells were prepared with SMART-Seq v4 Ultra Low Input.

Generation of TCR cDNA used 5'RACE template switching (which added a universal primer site and UMIs). TCRdb redid the calling of the 5' RACE reads with MiXCR, one entry per CDR3 protein. The table includes approximately 600,000 distinct CDR3 sequences, approximately 13% detected once. The CDR3 consists of 13 residues. Between the trimmed V and J ends, which lost 7 bases and 8 bases, there was a span of 15 bases. The chain combines TRBV12-3 or TRBV12-4 with TRBJ2-4, with TRBD2 as a possible D gene (5 bases). The TCR comes from a man aged 25 to 40 who received the YFV17D yellow fever vaccine. The specimen was PBMCs, collected on the day of the yellow fever booster vaccination. CDR3 in DNA: TGTGCCAGCACTAGCAGTCCTGGGGACATTCAGTACTTC. This translates into CASTSSPGDIQYF.